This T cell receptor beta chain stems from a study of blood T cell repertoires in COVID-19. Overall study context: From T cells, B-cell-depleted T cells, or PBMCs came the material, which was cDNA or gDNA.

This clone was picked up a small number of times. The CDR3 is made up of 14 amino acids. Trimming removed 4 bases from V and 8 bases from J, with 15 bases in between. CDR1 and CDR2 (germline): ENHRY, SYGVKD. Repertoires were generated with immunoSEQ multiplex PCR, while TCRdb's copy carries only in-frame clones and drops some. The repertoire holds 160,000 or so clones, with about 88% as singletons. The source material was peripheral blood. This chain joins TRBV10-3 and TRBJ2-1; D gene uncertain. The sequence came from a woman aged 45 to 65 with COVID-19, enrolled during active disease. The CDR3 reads CAISAPAPRYEQFF. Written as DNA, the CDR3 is TGTGCCATCAGTGCTCCGGCCCCGCGGTATGAGCAGTTCTTC.